A single TCR beta chain is shown here with its context. Its antigen is undetermined. Generated by immunoSEQ multiplex PCR, the TCRdb table keeps only in-frame clones and is missing some. The table shows 75,000 to 100,000 clones, with around 90% occurring only once. This sample stems from a study of T cell responses to AZD1222 COVID-19 vaccine. The germline V gene has CDR1 MDHEN and CDR2 SYDVKM. V was trimmed by 6 bases and J by 8 bases, leaving 19 bases between them. This CDR3 region has 14 residues. Broader study findings: Unmutated regions of variants are reportedly targeted by nearly half of spike-specific TCRs. No repertoire was sampled before or during the peak T cell response, only after it. The breadth and depth of Spike-specific TCRs increased once two AZD1222 doses had been given. Donors were chiefly white British, with a greater number of females, and clonal diversity was perhaps underestimated.

This material consisted of peripheral blood, taken on day 0 of AZD1222 vaccination. V is TRBV28 and J is TRBJ1-2; possible D gene TRBD1, 5 bases. The clonotype originates from an adult in good health. The CDR3 DNA reads TGTGCCAGCAGATCACAGGCCTACTCGGGGGGCTACACCTTC. As protein: CASRSQAYSGGYTF.